Listed below are T cell receptor beta chains from one sample, sequenced in a study of cytomegalovirus exposure and HLA in healthy donors. Libraries were prepared by immunoSEQ multiplex PCR; TCRdb keeps only in-frame clonotypes and omits some of them. The sample has roughly 120,000 clones, about 72% seen once. The sequenced sample consisted of PBMCs. These TCRs come from a man aged 50 or older in good health and CMV-seropositive. The CDR3 runs from the conserved cysteine through the conserved F or W. The order of the fields is clone size, J gene, D gene, V gene, CDR3 length, CDR3 protein, CDR3 DNA. A D gene is named only where the DNA matches it firmly. Clone size is stated in some rows and not others, as once, few, many or a class when expanded.

abundance: -
j_gene: TRBJ1-2
d_gene: TRBD1
v_gene: TRBV30
len: 15
CDR3aa: CAWSVLGQANYGYTF
CDR3nt: TGTGCCTGGAGTGTTTTGGGACAGGCTAACTATGGCTACACCTTC

abundance: -
j_gene: TRBJ2-3
d_gene: -
v_gene: TRBV4-3
len: 18
CDR3aa: CASSQDLQGIMGADTQYF
CDR3nt: TGCGCCAGCAGCCAAGATCTACAGGGAATAATGGGGGCAGATACGCAGTATTTT

abundance: -
j_gene: TRBJ2-6
d_gene: -
v_gene: TRBV2
len: 18
CDR3aa: CASRGLTARTSGANVLTF
CDR3nt: TGTGCCAGCAGGGGATTGACAGCTCGAACCTCTGGGGCCAACGTCCTGACTTTC

abundance: -
j_gene: TRBJ1-1
d_gene: -
v_gene: TRBV18
len: 12
CDR3aa: CASSLSNTEAFF
CDR3nt: TGTGCCAGCTCTCTATCCAACACTGAAGCTTTCTTT

abundance: -
j_gene: TRBJ2-5
d_gene: -
v_gene: TRBV6-5
len: 13
CDR3aa: CASSYSRGRAQYF
CDR3nt: TGTGCCAGCAGTTACTCCCGGGGAAGGGCCCAGTACTTC

abundance: -
j_gene: TRBJ1-1
d_gene: -
v_gene: TRBV5-6
len: 15
CDR3aa: CASSLAGGRNTEAFF
CDR3nt: TGTGCCAGCAGCTTGGCCGGGGGGAGGAACACTGAAGCTTTCTTT

abundance: once
j_gene: TRBJ2-3
d_gene: TRBD2
v_gene: TRBV13
len: 16
CDR3aa: CASSYRLAGGTDTQYF
CDR3nt: TGTGCCAGCAGCTACAGACTAGCGGGGGGCACAGATACGCAGTATTTT

abundance: once
j_gene: TRBJ1-2
d_gene: -
v_gene: TRBV2
len: 12
CDR3aa: CASRPGVGGYTF
CDR3nt: TGTGCCAGCAGGCCAGGGGTCGGTGGCTACACCTTC

abundance: -
j_gene: TRBJ1-1
d_gene: -
v_gene: TRBV28
len: 14
CDR3aa: CASTGSRMNTEAFF
CDR3nt: TGTGCCAGCACCGGTTCGAGGATGAACACTGAAGCTTTCTTT

abundance: few
j_gene: TRBJ1-3
d_gene: TRBD1
v_gene: TRBV27
len: 18
CDR3aa: CASRTQPVTGTDGNTIYF
CDR3nt: TGTGCCAGCAGGACTCAACCTGTAACCGGGACAGATGGAAACACCATATATTTT

abundance: -
j_gene: TRBJ1-6
d_gene: TRBD1
v_gene: TRBV30
len: 14
CDR3aa: CAWSVFRGNSPLHF
CDR3nt: TGTGCCTGGAGTGTATTCAGGGGGAATTCACCCCTCCACTTT

abundance: -
j_gene: TRBJ1-1
d_gene: -
v_gene: TRBV5-1
len: 14
CDR3aa: CASSLNEGVAEAFF
CDR3nt: TGCGCCAGCAGCTTGAATGAGGGGGTCGCTGAAGCTTTCTTT

abundance: -
j_gene: TRBJ2-5
d_gene: TRBD2
v_gene: TRBV5-4
len: 16
CDR3aa: CASSSNPSGGMREQYF
CDR3nt: TGTGCCAGCAGCTCAAATCCAAGCGGGGGGATGAGAGAGCAGTACTTC

abundance: -
j_gene: TRBJ2-5
d_gene: TRBD2
v_gene: TRBV5-1
len: 15
CDR3aa: CASRVEQRGTETQYF
CDR3nt: TGCGCCAGCAGAGTTGAACAGCGGGGGACGGAGACCCAATACTTC

abundance: -
j_gene: TRBJ1-5
d_gene: -
v_gene: TRBV7-6
len: 15
CDR3aa: CASSLGQGPSQPQHF
CDR3nt: TGTGCCAGCAGCTTAGGTCAGGGCCCCAGCCAGCCCCAGCATTTT

abundance: -
j_gene: TRBJ2-3
d_gene: TRBD2
v_gene: TRBV29-1
len: 15
CDR3aa: CSVASGGYSTDTQYF
CDR3nt: TGCAGCGTCGCGAGCGGGGGATATAGCACAGATACGCAGTATTTT

abundance: once
j_gene: TRBJ2-7
d_gene: -
v_gene: TRBV6-1
len: 17
CDR3aa: CASSEVGGGVSSYEQYF
CDR3nt: TGTGCCAGCAGTGAAGTAGGAGGAGGAGTGAGTTCCTACGAGCAGTACTTC

abundance: -
j_gene: TRBJ2-1
d_gene: TRBD2
v_gene: TRBV5-6
len: 15
CDR3aa: CASSAAVTSGGEQFF
CDR3nt: TGTGCCAGCAGCGCAGCCGTGACTAGCGGGGGAGAGCAGTTCTTC